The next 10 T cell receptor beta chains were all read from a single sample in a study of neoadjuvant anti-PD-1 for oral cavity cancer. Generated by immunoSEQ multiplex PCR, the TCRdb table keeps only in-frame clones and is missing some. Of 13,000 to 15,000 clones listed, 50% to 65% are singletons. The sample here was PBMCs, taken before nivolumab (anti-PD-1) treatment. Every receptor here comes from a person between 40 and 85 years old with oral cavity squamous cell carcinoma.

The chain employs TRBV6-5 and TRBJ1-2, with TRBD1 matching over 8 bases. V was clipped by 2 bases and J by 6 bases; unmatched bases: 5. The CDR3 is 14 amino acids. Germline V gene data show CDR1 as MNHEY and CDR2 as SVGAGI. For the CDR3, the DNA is TGTGCCAGCAGTTACGTCACAGGGGGAGATGGCTACACCTTC. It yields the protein CASSYVTGGDGYTF.

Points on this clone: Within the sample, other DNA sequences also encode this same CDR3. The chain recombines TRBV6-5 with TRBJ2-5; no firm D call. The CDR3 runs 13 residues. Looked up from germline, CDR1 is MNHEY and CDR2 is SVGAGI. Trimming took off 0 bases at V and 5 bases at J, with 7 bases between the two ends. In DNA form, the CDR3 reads TGTGCCAGCAGTTACTCGGTCGGTGAGACCCAGTACTTC. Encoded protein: CASSYSVGETQYF.

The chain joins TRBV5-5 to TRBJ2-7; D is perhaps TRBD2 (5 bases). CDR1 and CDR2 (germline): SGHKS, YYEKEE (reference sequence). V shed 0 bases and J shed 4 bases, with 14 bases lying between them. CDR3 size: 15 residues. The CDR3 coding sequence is TGTGCCAGCAGCTTGGGTCCCGGGGATCAGTACGAGCAGTACTTC. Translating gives CASSLGPGDQYEQYF.

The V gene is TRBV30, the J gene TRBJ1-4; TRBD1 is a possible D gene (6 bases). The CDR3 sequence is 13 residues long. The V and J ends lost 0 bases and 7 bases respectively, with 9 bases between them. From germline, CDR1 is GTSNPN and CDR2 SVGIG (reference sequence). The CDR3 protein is CAWSVQGPEKLFF. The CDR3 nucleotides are TGTGCCTGGAGTGTACAGGGTCCTGAAAAACTGTTTTTT.

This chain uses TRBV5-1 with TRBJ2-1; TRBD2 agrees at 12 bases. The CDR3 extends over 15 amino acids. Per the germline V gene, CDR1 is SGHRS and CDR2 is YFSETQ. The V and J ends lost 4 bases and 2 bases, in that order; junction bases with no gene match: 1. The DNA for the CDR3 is TGCGCCAGCAGCAGGACTAGCGGGACCTACAATGAGCAGTTCTTC. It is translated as CASSRTSGTYNEQFF.

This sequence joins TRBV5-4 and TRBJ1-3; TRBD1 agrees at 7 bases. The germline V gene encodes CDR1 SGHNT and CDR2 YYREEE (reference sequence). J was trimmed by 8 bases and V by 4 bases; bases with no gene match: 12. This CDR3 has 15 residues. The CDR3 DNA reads TGTGCCAGCAGCCAGACAGGGTTGTTTTGGGACACCATATATTTT. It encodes CASSQTGLFWDTIYF.

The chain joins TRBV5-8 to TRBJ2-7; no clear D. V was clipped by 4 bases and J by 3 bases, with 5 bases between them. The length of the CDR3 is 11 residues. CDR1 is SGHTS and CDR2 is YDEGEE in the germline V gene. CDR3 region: CASSPLYEQYF. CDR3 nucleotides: TGTGCCAGCAGCCCCCTCTACGAGCAGTACTTC.

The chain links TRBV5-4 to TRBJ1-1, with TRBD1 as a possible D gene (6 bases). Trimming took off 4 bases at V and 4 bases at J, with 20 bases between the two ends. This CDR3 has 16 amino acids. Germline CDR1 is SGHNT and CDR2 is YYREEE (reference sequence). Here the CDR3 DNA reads TGTGCCAGCAGCCGCTGGGCGTACAGGGTTGGCACTGAAGCTTTCTTT. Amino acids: CASSRWAYRVGTEAFF.

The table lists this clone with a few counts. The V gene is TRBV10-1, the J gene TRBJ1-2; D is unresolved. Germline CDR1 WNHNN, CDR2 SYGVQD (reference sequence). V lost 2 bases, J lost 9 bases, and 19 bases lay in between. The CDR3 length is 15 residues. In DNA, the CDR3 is TGCGCCAGCAGTGAGGGTTTATCCGATATATCCAGCTACACCTTC. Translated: CASSEGLSDISSYTF.

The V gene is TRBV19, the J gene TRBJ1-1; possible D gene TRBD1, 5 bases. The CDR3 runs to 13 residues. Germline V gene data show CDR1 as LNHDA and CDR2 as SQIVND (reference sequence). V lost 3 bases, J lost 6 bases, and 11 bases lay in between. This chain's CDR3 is CASSIAGGAEAFF. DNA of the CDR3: TGTGCCAGTAGTATTGCGGGGGGAGCTGAAGCTTTCTTT.